This TCR beta chain derives from a study of OX40 agonist ivuxolimab in advanced cancers. Across the whole study: Each patient was given ivuxolimab into a vein every 2 weeks, at 0.01 to 10 mg/kg. Broader study findings: Certain nonresponding patients likewise had low normalized T-cell clonal expansion.

Using immunoSEQ multiplex PCR, the repertoire was profiled, and TCRdb retains in-frame clones only, with some absent. Among tens of thousands of clones listed, 81% were seen once. This clone was observed a few times. Its antigen is unknown. The material sequenced was CD4+ or CD8+ T cells sorted from blood, taken in a trial of the OX40 agonist ivuxolimab. This TCR derives from an adult with an advanced solid tumor such as melanoma, head and neck, liver or kidney cancer.

The CDR3 spells CASSLTKVLGSYEQYF. CDR3 nucleotide sequence: TGTGCCAGCAGCCTAACCAAAGTGCTTGGGTCCTACGAGCAGTACTTC. The chain employs TRBV7-2 and TRBJ2-7; no clear D. The V and J ends lost 5 bases and 1 base respectively, with 18 bases between them. Looked up from germline, CDR1 is SGHTA and CDR2 is FQGNSA. The CDR3 has 16 residues. The full variable domain, in which reference TRBV7-2 and TRBJ2-7 provide the parts outside the CDR3, is GAGVSQSPSNKVTEKGKDVELRCDPISGHTALYWYRQSLGQGLEFLIYFQGNSAPDKSGLPSDRFSAERTGGSVSTLTIQRTQQEDSAVYLCASSLTKVLGSYEQYFGPGTRLTVT.